Here is one T cell receptor (beta chain) with its context. No antigen is known for it. The sample comes from a study of T cell responses to AZD1222 COVID-19 vaccine. Whole-study context: Pooling of second doses given at about 4 or about 12 weeks was done. Study results and caveats: White British people made up most donors, females outnumbered males, and clonal diversity was possibly underestimated. The study sampled repertoires only after the peak T cell response. As reported, nearly half of all spike-specific TCRs target variant regions that are unmutated.

Sequenced by immunoSEQ multiplex PCR; TCRdb stores in-frame clones only, minus some. The table records around 110,000 clones, 80% to 90% of them present only once. The clonotype originates from an adult in good health. Sample: peripheral blood, taken on day 0 of AZD1222 vaccination.

This chain's CDR3 is CASSWGTDTYNSPLHF. The CDR3 DNA sequence: TGTGCCAGCAGTTGGGGGACAGACACATATAATTCACCCCTCCACTTT. The V gene is TRBV6-5, the J gene TRBJ1-6; 7 bases align to TRBD1. V gave up 4 bases and J gave up 4 bases; unmatched junction bases: 7. Germline CDR1 MNHEY, CDR2 SVGAGI. CDR3 length equals 16 residues.